The text below deals with one TCR beta chain. Its antigen remains unidentified. The V gene's germline CDR1 is MNHEY and CDR2 SVGAGI. Trimming cost V 0 bases and J 0 bases; bases outside gene matches: 17. The CDR3 length is 21 residues. Once obtained from cultured CD4+ T cells, the DNA was sequenced using the Oncomine TCR Beta short-read assay. Genomic DNA from cultured CD4+ T cells was extracted. MiXCR, applied by TCRdb to the PCR reads, yields one record per CDR3 protein. This sample has about 25,000 distinct CDR3 sequences; more than 40% occur once, and the top ten carry 6.1%. These data are taken from a study of vaccination and CD4 T cells after COVID-19. Study at large: Nasal swab PCR detected SARS-CoV-2 in convalescent patients; 9 or 10 had mild disease, one severe.

The treatment was: approximately nine-day PBMC culture with coronavirus spike peptide pools or control peptides (ViraFEST assay). ViraFEST enlarged antigen-specific T cell populations with peptide pools and afterwards sequenced TCRs. Cultures of PBMCs, 1.5 million to 2 million per well, were set up with approximately 10 IU/ml IL-2 and roughly 10 ug/ml peptide pools. J is TRBJ2-3 and V is TRBV6-5, with TRBD2 matching 8 bases. Sequencing was performed on CD4+ T cells from blood, cultured in vitro. The sequence came from a human donor who had recovered from COVID-19. For the CDR3, the DNA is TGTGCCAGCAGTTACTCGAACCCCGGGGCGGGAGGCCCAACTAGCACAGATACGCAGTATTTT. Its protein product is CASSYSNPGAGGPTSTDTQYF.